These 28 T cell receptor beta chains came from one sample sequenced in a study. Sequencing used immunoSEQ multiplex PCR; TCRdb keeps in-frame clones, though not all of them. The table includes 68,000 or so clones, just over 90% detected once. The material sequenced was PBMCs. The receptors were sampled from a man between 40 and 49 years old with rheumatoid arthritis.

The chain joins TRBV28 to TRBJ2-2; tentative D call: TRBD1 (6 bases). Trimming shortened V by 4 bases and J by 1 base, and 16 bases separated the two germline ends. The germline CDR1 and CDR2 sequences are MDHEN and SYDVKM. The CDR3 has 17 residues. The CDR3 bases are TGTGCCAGCAGTTCGACAACCGGGACACAGAACACCGGGGAGCTGTTTTTT. Its translation: CASSSTTGTQNTGELFF. Together with reference TRBV28 and TRBJ2-2, the CDR3 gives the full variable domain: DVKVTQSSRYLVKRTGEKVFLECVQDMDHENMFWYRQDPGLGLRLIYFSYDVKMKEKGDIPEGYSVSREKKERFSLILESASTNQTSMYLCASSSTTGTQNTGELFFGEGSRLTVL.

J is TRBJ1-2 and V is TRBV19; weak D call: TRBD1 (5 bases). The V end lost 6 bases, the J end lost 2 bases, and 16 bases lay between the germline ends. The CDR3 runs 15 residues. Germline CDR1 LNHDA, CDR2 SQIVND (reference sequence). The DNA for the CDR3 is TGTGCCAGTAGCGACAGTTTTACCGGGAACTATGGCTACACCTTC. This translates into CASSDSFTGNYGYTF.

The J gene is TRBJ1-1, the V gene TRBV9, with a possible D match to TRBD1 (6 bases). The CDR3 covers 14 residues. Germline CDR1 SGDLS, CDR2 YYNGEE. The germline V and J ends were trimmed by 3 bases and 0 bases, with 9 bases remaining between them. The CDR3 reads CASSEGGMNTEAFF. Here the CDR3 DNA reads TGTGCCAGCAGCGAAGGGGGGATGAACACTGAAGCTTTCTTT.

CDR3 loop: CASTRTSGDFADTQYF. The CDR3, as DNA: TGTGCCAGTACCCGAACGAGCGGGGATTTCGCAGATACGCAGTATTTT. The chain carries TRBV19 and TRBJ2-3, with 7 bases identical to TRBD2. With V trimmed by 7 bases and J by 4 bases, 14 bases remained unmatched. Germline lookup yields CDR1 LNHDA and CDR2 SQIVND (reference sequence). This CDR3 is 16 amino acids long.

The chain joins TRBV27 to TRBJ1-5; 9 bases map to TRBD1. The length of the CDR3 is 14 residues. Losses at the gene ends were 5 bases for V and 6 bases for J; bases not matched to a gene: 5. Germline V gene lookup returns CDR1 MNHEY and CDR2 SMNVEV (reference sequence). CDR3: CASSKQGAVQPQHF. The CDR3 DNA is TGTGCCAGCAGTAAACAGGGGGCGGTTCAGCCCCAGCATTTT.

This rearrangement joins TRBV28 to TRBJ2-6; 7 nucleotides align to TRBD1. V shed 5 bases and J 10 bases; nucleotides not matched to a gene: 8. CDR3 length: 14 amino acids. CDR1 is MDHEN and CDR2 is SYDVKM in the germline V gene. CDR3 sequence: CASSPPTGINVLTF. The CDR3, as DNA: TGTGCCAGCAGTCCCCCGACAGGGATTAACGTCCTGACTTTC.

This rearrangement joins TRBV7-9 to TRBJ2-7; maybe TRBD2 (5 bases). The CDR3 has 12 amino acids. V was trimmed by 6 bases and J by 3 bases, leaving 9 bases between them. Germline V gene data show CDR1 as SEHNR and CDR2 as FQNEAQ (reference sequence). The CDR3 DNA reads TGTGCCAGCAGTCTAGCCATCTACGAGCAGTACTTC. Amino acid sequence: CASSLAIYEQYF.

The chain is built from TRBV12-3 or TRBV12-4 and TRBJ1-2; D not certain. Between the trimmed V and J ends, which lost 5 bases and 8 bases, there was a span of 12 bases. This CDR3 has 12 amino acids. The CDR3 region is CASSVRASGYTF. The CDR3 nucleotides are TGTGCCAGCAGTGTCCGGGCCTCGGGCTACACCTTC.

This clone has a handful of counts. The V and J genes are TRBV9 and TRBJ1-1; 7 bases are shared with TRBD1. V lost 3 bases, J lost 0 bases, and 8 bases stayed unmatched. In germline, CDR1 is SGDLS, CDR2 YYNGEE. The CDR3 covers 16 residues. In DNA, the CDR3 is TGTGCCAGCAGCGCGGGGACAGCATCCTTGAACACTGAAGCTTTCTTT. Protein sequence: CASSAGTASLNTEAFF.

The rearrangement uses TRBV9 and TRBJ1-1, with TRBD1 matching 7 bases. V was pared by 8 bases and J by 3 bases, with 13 bases of the junction left unmatched. Germline CDR1 and CDR2: SGDLS and YYNGEE. The CDR3 loop spans 15 amino acids. CDR3 loop: CASGGQHLRDTEAFF. The CDR3 bases are TGTGCCAGTGGGGGACAGCACCTCAGGGACACTGAAGCTTTCTTT.

The chain recombines TRBV11-2 with TRBJ1-2; D call uncertain. Germline CDR1 SGHAT, CDR2 FQNNGV. Trimming took off 2 bases at V and 5 bases at J, with 15 bases between the two ends. The CDR3 runs 15 residues. CDR3 amino acids: CASSLPPEQRYGYTF. The CDR3 DNA sequence: TGTGCCAGCAGCTTACCCCCAGAACAGAGATATGGCTACACCTTC.

This clone showed up just a few times. V and J are TRBV4-2 and TRBJ2-1; TRBD2 matches at 8 bases. There are 16 residues in the CDR3. V was pared by 3 bases and J by 6 bases, with 10 bases of the junction left unmatched. Germline V gene sequence: CDR1 LGHNA, CDR2 YNFKEQ. Here the CDR3 reads CASSQNPAGERNEQFF. The CDR3 nucleotides are TGTGCCAGCAGCCAGAATCCAGCGGGAGAACGCAATGAGCAGTTCTTC.

This clone was picked up one time. The chain combines TRBV4-3 with TRBJ2-5, with a tentative D call TRBD1 (6 bases). The germline V gene encodes CDR1 LGHNA and CDR2 YSLEER. V was trimmed by 4 bases and J by 2 bases, leaving 11 bases between them. The CDR3 has 14 amino acids. The CDR3 region is CASSLRTDQETQYF. CDR3 in DNA: TGCGCCAGCAGCCTACGGACAGATCAAGAGACCCAGTACTTC.

The rearrangement joins TRBV7-2 to TRBJ2-1; D is possibly TRBD1 (6 bases). This CDR3 is built from 15 residues. Germline-derived CDR1 and CDR2 are SGHTA and FQGNSA. V gave up 6 bases and J gave up 7 bases, with 19 bases separating them. The CDR3 DNA sequence: TGTGCCAGCAGAGAACGGCCCTTAACAGGGAATGAGCAGTTCTTC. Translating it yields CASRERPLTGNEQFF. The complete variable domain, with remaining parts taken from reference TRBV7-2 and TRBJ2-1, reads GAGVSQSPSNKVTEKGKDVELRCDPISGHTALYWYRQSLGQGLEFLIYFQGNSAPDKSGLPSDRFSAERTGGSVSTLTIQRTQQEDSAVYLCASRERPLTGNEQFFGPGTRLTVL.

Sample share makes this clone medium-sized. The gene calls are TRBV5-5 and TRBJ2-7; tentative D call: TRBD1 (6 bases). Trimming took off 2 bases at V and 3 bases at J, with 12 bases between the two ends. The germline V gene has CDR1 SGHKS and CDR2 YYEKEE (reference sequence). The length of the CDR3 is 14 residues. The CDR3 bases are TGTGCCAGCAGCTTAGAACAGGGCCTCTACGAGCAGTACTTC. This sequence encodes CASSLEQGLYEQYF. Variable domain in full (rest from reference TRBV5-5 and TRBJ2-7): DAGVTQSPTHLIKTRGQQVTLRCSPISGHKSVSWYQQVLGQGPQFIFQYYEKEERGRGNFPDRFSARQFPNYSSELNVNALLLGDSALYLCASSLEQGLYEQYFGPGTRLTVT.

V is TRBV19 and J is TRBJ1-6; maybe TRBD1 (6 bases). The CDR3 is made up of 14 amino acids. The V end was cut by 2 bases, the J end by 9 bases, with 11 bases between. Germline loops: CDR1 LNHDA, CDR2 SQIVND (reference sequence). The CDR3 DNA reads TGTGCCAGTAGTATACCGGGGGCGTCTTCACCCCTCCACTTT. The encoded protein is CASSIPGASSPLHF. The whole variable domain, filled in from reference TRBV19 and TRBJ1-6, reads DGGITQSPKYLFRKEGQNVTLSCEQNLNHDAMYWYRQDPGQGLRLIYYSQIVNDFQKGDIAEGYSVSREKKESFPLTVTSAQKNPTAFYLCASSIPGASSPLHFGNGTRLTVT.

The rearrangement uses TRBV4-1 and TRBJ2-7; either TRBD1 or TRBD2 may supply D (5 bases each). Per the germline V gene, CDR1 is MGHRA and CDR2 is YSYEKL. V was pared by 0 bases and J by 5 bases, with 14 bases between. The CDR3 loop spans 15 amino acids. The CDR3 loop reads CASSQDVGTRHEQYF. The CDR3 region has the DNA TGCGCCAGCAGCCAAGATGTTGGGACCCGCCACGAGCAGTACTTC.

The CDR3 protein is CASSPTGVSTGANVLTF. DNA of the CDR3: TGTGCCAGCAGCCCCACCGGGGTATCGACTGGGGCCAACGTCCTGACTTTC. This chain connects TRBV7-3 to TRBJ2-6; tentatively, D is TRBD2 (5 bases). The CDR3 contains 17 residues. V lost 5 bases and J lost 2, with 16 bases in between. Germline values: CDR1 SGHTA, CDR2 FQGTGA.

This rearrangement joins TRBV20-1 to TRBJ1-1; the D is unclear. V lost 3 bases to trimming and J lost 4 bases, with 6 bases between them. This CDR3 spans 11 amino acids. Germline CDR1 is DFQATT and CDR2 is SNEGSKA (reference sequence). The CDR3, as DNA: TGCAGTGCTAGCTCAGGCACTGAAGCTTTCTTT. This translates into CSASSGTEAFF.

In the case of this clone: Sequence at one end of the junction differs from germline and may be a read error. The chain uses TRBV11-2 and TRBJ2-1; either TRBD1 or TRBD2 may fit D (6 bases each). The CDR3 loop spans 16 amino acids. Germline V lookup: CDR1 SGHAT, CDR2 FQNNGV. CDR3 region: CASSLGGTGRTDEQFF. The DNA of the CDR3 is TGTGCCAGCAGTTTAGGCGGAACAGGGAGGACGGATGAGCAGTTCTTC.

The chain joins TRBV12-3 or TRBV12-4 to TRBJ1-2; D gene ambiguous. Trimming pared 6 bases from V and 4 bases from J, leaving 12 bases between. The CDR3 runs to 13 residues. Here the CDR3 reads CASRPTSSYGYTF. The CDR3, as DNA: TGTGCCAGCAGGCCGACATCCTCCTATGGCTACACCTTC.

CDR3 sequence (DNA): TGTGCCAGCAGTCTTGAAAGCAATCAGCCCCAGCATTTT. Translating gives CASSLESNQPQHF. The rearrangement joins TRBV2 to TRBJ1-5; D unresolved. The CDR3 runs to 13 residues. Deletions cut 5 bases from V and 1 base from J, with 6 bases between. Germline V lookup: CDR1 SNHLY, CDR2 FYNNEI.

This chain connects TRBV12-5 to TRBJ1-1; 10 nucleotides match TRBD1. V lost 2 bases and J lost 10; bases outside the gene matches: 4. The CDR3 runs to 13 residues. From germline, CDR1 is LGHNT and CDR2 FRNRAP. CDR3 in DNA: TGTGCTAGTGGTTTGAGTGGGGACAGGGGAGCTTTCTTT. Translated, it gives CASGLSGDRGAFF.

The chain carries TRBV5-8 and TRBJ1-2; 7 nucleotides agree with TRBD1. The CDR3 totals 14 residues. Germline CDR1 reads SGHTS; CDR2 reads YDEGEE. Trimming took 9 bases from V and 7 from J; bases not matched to a gene: 15. The CDR3 nucleotides are TGTGCCACCGACCTTAAACAGGGGCTCGGTGGCTACACCTTC. Protein product: CATDLKQGLGGYTF.

The chain has TRBV11-3 and TRBJ1-1; tentative D call: TRBD1 (5 bases). Deletions cut 1 base from V and 6 bases from J, with 15 bases between. CDR3 size: 15 residues. CDR1 is SGHNT, CDR2 YENEEA, per germline. CDR3 region: CASSLGRGTTAEAFF. DNA of the CDR3: TGTGCCAGCAGCTTAGGAAGGGGCACCACAGCTGAAGCTTTCTTT.

The chain links TRBV7-3 to TRBJ2-2; D may be TRBD1 (5 bases). Trimming shortened V by 1 base and J by 4 bases, and 13 bases separated the two germline ends. Germline loops: CDR1 SGHTA, CDR2 FQGTGA. CDR3 length: 16 residues. CDR3 protein: CASSLMVQGRTGELFF. CDR3 coding DNA: TGTGCCAGCAGCTTAATGGTTCAGGGCCGCACCGGGGAGCTGTTTTTT.

This chain links TRBV24-1 with TRBJ2-1, with D perhaps being TRBD1 or TRBD2 (5 bases each). This CDR3 region has 15 residues. V dropped 4 bases and J dropped 9 bases, with 18 bases sitting between them. Germline V gene lookup returns CDR1 KGHDR and CDR2 SFDVKD. In DNA form, the CDR3 reads TGTGCCACCAGTGACCCAGGGACCCCGGATAGTGAGCAGTTCTTC. Translating gives CATSDPGTPDSEQFF.

In DNA, the CDR3 is TGTGCCAGCAGCCCAGTGAGGGCGAGCACCGGGGAGCTGTTTTTT. Translated: CASSPVRASTGELFF. The chain recombines TRBV7-2 with TRBJ2-2, with D possibly TRBD2 on 5 matching bases. The CDR3 runs to 15 residues. V was pared by 5 bases and J by 4 bases, with 14 bases between. Germline assignment: CDR1 SGHTA and CDR2 FQGNSA.